The 3 T cell receptor beta chains below all came from one sample that was sequenced in a study of STAT3 mutations in large granular lymphocyte leukemia. General study points: Every T-LGLL patient had at least one immunodominant TCRbeta clonotype.

Data came from immunoSEQ multiplex PCR; TCRdb stores just in-frame clones and leaves some out. Counted here are about 4,200 clones, 66% occurring once; the ten biggest clones make up around 66%. For these receptors, no antigen is known. Material: peripheral blood mononuclear cells. These receptors all stem from a man in his fifties or sixties with T-cell large granular lymphocyte leukemia. Some clones in this sample may be carry-over from other donors' samples.

The rearrangement joins TRBV25-1 to TRBJ2-1, with D hard to call. Trimming left V 5 bases short and J 10 bases short, with 9 bases between. The germline CDR1 and CDR2 sequences are MGHDK and SYGVNS. The CDR3 is 11 amino acids. CDR3 in amino acids: CASSIWNEQFF. CDR3 coding DNA: TGTGCCAGCAGTATATGGAACGAGCAGTTCTTC.

The rearrangement joins TRBV18 to TRBJ2-5; no reliable D call. Germline V gene data show CDR1 as KGHSH and CDR2 as LQKENI. The CDR3 totals 16 residues. The V end was cut by 2 bases, the J end by 0 bases, with 13 bases between. CDR3 loop: CASSPGKGTYQETQYF. The CDR3 bases are TGTGCCAGCTCACCAGGGAAGGGCACGTACCAAGAGACCCAGTACTTC.

This clone was detected once. This chain joins TRBV23-1 and TRBJ2-7, with D perhaps matching TRBD1 (6 bases). TRBV23-1 is known as an ORF, though its function is uncertain. V dropped 2 bases and J dropped 3 bases, with 17 bases sitting between them. The CDR3 contains 16 residues. As DNA, the CDR3 is TGCGCCAGCAGTCAAATGGCTACAGGGTACCTCTACGAGCAGTACGTC. It codes for CASSQMATGYLYEQYV.